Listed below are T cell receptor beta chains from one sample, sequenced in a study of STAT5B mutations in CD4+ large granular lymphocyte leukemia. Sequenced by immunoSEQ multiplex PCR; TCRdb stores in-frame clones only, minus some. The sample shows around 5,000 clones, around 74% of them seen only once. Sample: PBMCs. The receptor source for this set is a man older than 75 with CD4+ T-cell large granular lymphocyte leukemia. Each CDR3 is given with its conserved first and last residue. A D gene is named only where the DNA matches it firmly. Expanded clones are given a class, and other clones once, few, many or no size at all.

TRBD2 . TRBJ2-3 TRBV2 CARTPSGGAEDTQYF TGTGCCAGGACCCCCAGCGGGGGGGCGGAAGATACGCAGTATTTT
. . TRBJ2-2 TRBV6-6 CASGYPEDTGELFF TGTGCCAGCGGGTACCCGGAGGACACCGGGGAGCTGTTTTTT
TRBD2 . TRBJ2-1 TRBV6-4 CASSPLDSGGYEQFF TGTGCCAGCAGTCCCCTGGACAGCGGGGGATATGAGCAGTTCTTC
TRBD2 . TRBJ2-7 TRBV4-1 CASSLGTSGPYEQYF TGCGCCAGCAGCCTCGGGACTAGCGGCCCCTACGAGCAGTACTTC
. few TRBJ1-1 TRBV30 CAWSVAGYAEAFF TGTGCCTGGAGTGTTGCGGGTTACGCTGAAGCTTTCTTT
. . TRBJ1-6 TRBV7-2 CASSLVSGYNSPLHF TGTGCCAGCAGCTTAGTGTCGGGTTATAATTCACCCCTCCACTTT
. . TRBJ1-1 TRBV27 CASATRQFKGTEAFF TGTGCCAGCGCGACACGGCAGTTTAAGGGCACTGAAGCTTTCTTT
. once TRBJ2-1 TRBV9 CASSVAGEQFF TGTGCCAGCAGCGTAGCGGGCGAGCAGTTCTTC
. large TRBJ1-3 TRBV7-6 CASSLDLGGNTIYF TGTGCCAGCAGCTTAGACCTAGGGGGAAACACCATATATTTT
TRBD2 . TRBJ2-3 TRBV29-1 CSVLRLAGTTDTQYF TGCAGCGTCCTGCGACTAGCGGGAACCACAGATACGCAGTATTTT
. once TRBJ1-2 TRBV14 CASSAVASVYGYTF TGTGCCAGCAGCGCTGTGGCCTCAGTCTATGGCTACACCTTC
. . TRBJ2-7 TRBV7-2 CASSLGTANYEQYF TGTGCCAGCAGCTTAGGGACAGCCAACTACGAGCAGTACTTC
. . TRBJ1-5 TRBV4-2 CASSQGGYNQPQHF TGTGCCAGCAGCCAAGGGGGTTACAATCAGCCCCAGCATTTT
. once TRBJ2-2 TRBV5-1 CASSLAGERDGELFF TGCGCCAGCAGCTTGGCAGGGGAACGGGACGGGGAGCTGTTTTTT
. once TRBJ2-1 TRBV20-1 CSAIEYNEQFF TGCAGTGCTATCGAATACAATGAGCAGTTCTTC
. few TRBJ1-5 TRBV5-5 CASTTGGSGNQPQHF TGTGCCAGCACCACCGGGGGGAGTGGCAATCAGCCCCAGCATTTT
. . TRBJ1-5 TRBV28 CASRKPGGSNQPQHF TGTGCCAGCAGGAAACCCGGAGGGAGCAATCAGCCCCAGCATTTT
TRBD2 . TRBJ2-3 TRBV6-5 CASSYSWAGGRNTQYF TGTGCCAGCAGTTACTCGTGGGCGGGAGGGCGAAATACGCAGTATTTT
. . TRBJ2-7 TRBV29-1 CSVERRARGSYEQYF TGCAGCGTTGAGAGGAGGGCTAGGGGCTCCTACGAGCAGTACTTC
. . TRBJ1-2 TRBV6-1 CASILRGTKNYGYTF TGTGCCAGCATCTTAAGGGGGACAAAAAACTATGGCTACACCTTC
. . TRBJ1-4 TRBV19 CASSIQGENEKLFF TGTGCCAGTAGTATACAGGGTGAGAATGAAAAACTGTTTTTT
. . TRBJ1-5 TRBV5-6 CASSLLGAGNQPQHF TGTGCCAGCAGCTTGCTAGGGGCGGGCAATCAGCCCCAGCATTTT
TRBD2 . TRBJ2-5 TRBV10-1 CASSRKREFETQYF TGCGCCAGCAGTAGGAAGCGGGAGTTCGAGACCCAGTACTTC
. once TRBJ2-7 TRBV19 CASSYPNSYEQYF TGTGCCAGTAGTTACCCGAACTCCTACGAGCAGTACTTC
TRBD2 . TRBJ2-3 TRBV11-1 CASSFGGSADTQYF TGTGCCAGCAGCTTTGGCGGGAGCGCAGATACGCAGTATTTT
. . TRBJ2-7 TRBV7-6 CASSPGTEYEQYF TGTGCCAGCAGCCCCGGGACTGAATACGAGCAGTACTTC
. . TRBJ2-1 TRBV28 CASSELEKAYNEQFF TGTGCCAGCAGTGAACTCGAGAAGGCCTACAATGAGCAGTTCTTC
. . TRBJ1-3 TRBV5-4 CASSFGGTGNTIYF TGTGCCAGCAGCTTTGGGGGTACCGGAAACACCATATATTTT
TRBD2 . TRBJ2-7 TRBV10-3 CAIRALATSYEQYF TGTGCCATCAGGGCACTAGCGACCTCCTACGAGCAGTACTTC
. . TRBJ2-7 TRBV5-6 CASSLGGPPYEQYF TGTGCCAGCAGCTTGGGAGGGCCACCCTACGAGCAGTACTTC
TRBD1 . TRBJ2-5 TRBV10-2 CASSESGQGAQTQYF TGCGCCAGCAGTGAGTCTGGACAGGGGGCGCAGACCCAGTACTTC
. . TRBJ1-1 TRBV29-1 CSVEGSFRTAASGAFF TGCAGCGTTGAGGGTTCTTTTAGGACAGCCGCCTCGGGAGCTTTCTTT
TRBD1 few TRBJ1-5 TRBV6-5 CASSHNRGDQPQHF TGTGCCAGCAGCCACAACAGGGGGGATCAGCCCCAGCATTTT
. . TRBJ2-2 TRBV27 CASRLTNTGELFF TGTGCCAGCAGGCTGACGAACACCGGGGAGCTGTTTTTT
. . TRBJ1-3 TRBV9 CASSASEMMAGNTIYF TGTGCCAGCAGCGCTAGCGAAATGATGGCTGGAAACACCATATATTTT
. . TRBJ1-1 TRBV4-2 CASSQVDRDTEAFF TGTGCCAGCAGCCAAGTTGATCGAGACACTGAAGCTTTCTTT
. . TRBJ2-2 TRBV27 CASSRGWELFF TGTGCCAGCAGTCGGGGATGGGAGCTGTTTTTT
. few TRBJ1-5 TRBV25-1 CASSETDYSNQPQHF TGTGCCAGCAGTGAGACAGATTATAGCAATCAGCCCCAGCATTTT
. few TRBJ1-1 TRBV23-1 CASPPPENTEAFF TGCGCCAGCCCTCCCCCGGAGAACACTGAAGCTTTCTTT
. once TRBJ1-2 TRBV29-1 CSVADTPGGYTF TGCAGCGTGGCCGACACTCCGGGAGGCTACACCTTC